The 26 T cell receptor beta chains below were found in one sample sequenced in a study of blood T cell repertoires in COVID-19. The data were produced by immunoSEQ multiplex PCR, yet TCRdb's version contains in-frame clones alone and is incomplete. The sample has about 120,000 clones, around 77% seen once. The sequenced sample consisted of peripheral blood. These receptor sequences come from a human donor in a cohort sampled during active COVID-19.

The chain employs TRBV6-5 and TRBJ2-6; D perhaps matches TRBD2 (5 bases). V was shortened by 2 bases and J by 0 bases, with 5 bases between the two germline ends. The germline CDR1 and CDR2 sequences are MNHEY and SVGAGI. The CDR3 is 15 residues long. CDR3 protein: CASSYGSSGANVLTF. Here the CDR3 DNA reads TGTGCCAGCAGTTACGGGAGCTCTGGGGCCAACGTCCTGACTTTC.

This sequence joins TRBV19 and TRBJ1-4; D gene uncertain. CDR3 length equals 13 residues. The V end was cut by 10 bases, the J end by 4 bases, with 13 bases between. Germline V lookup: CDR1 LNHDA, CDR2 SQIVND (reference sequence). CDR3 sequence: CATAERFNEKLFF. The CDR3 DNA reads as TGTGCCACAGCGGAACGGTTTAATGAAAAACTGTTTTTT.

The V call is TRBV5-6, the J call TRBJ2-7, with 8 bases lining up with TRBD2. The V gene end was trimmed by 2 bases and the J gene end by 9 bases; junction bases not matched to a gene: 13. Germline V gene sequence: CDR1 SGHDT, CDR2 YYEEEE. The CDR3 has 15 amino acids. The CDR3 DNA sequence: TGTGCCAGCAGCTTTTGGAGCGGGGGCGAAGGCGGGCAGTACTTC. This encodes CASSFWSGGEGGQYF.

The chain combines TRBV6-5 with TRBJ1-2; 10 bases are a match to TRBD1. V dropped 3 bases and J dropped 4; count of bases not matched to a gene: 2. This CDR3 comprises 14 residues. Germline V gene lookup returns CDR1 MNHEY and CDR2 SVGAGI. The CDR3 loop is CASSYRTGGYGYTF. The CDR3 DNA follows: TGTGCCAGCAGTTATAGGACAGGGGGCTATGGCTACACCTTC.

Here the CDR3 reads CASKAGLNYGYTF. DNA for the CDR3: TGTGCCAGTAAGGCAGGACTAAACTATGGCTACACCTTC. The rearrangement joins TRBV19 to TRBJ1-2; D unclear. Per the germline V gene, CDR1 is LNHDA and CDR2 is SQIVND (reference sequence). Trimming stripped 7 bases from V and 2 bases from J, with 11 bases between. The CDR3 consists of 13 residues. Complete variable domain (other parts from reference TRBV19 and TRBJ1-2): DGGITQSPKYLFRKEGQNVTLSCEQNLNHDAMYWYRQDPGQGLRLIYYSQIVNDFQKGDIAEGYSVSREKKESFPLTVTSAQKNPTAFYLCASKAGLNYGYTFGSGTRLTVV.

The V and J genes are TRBV27 and TRBJ1-1; D possibly corresponds to TRBD1 (6 bases). The CDR3 runs 16 residues. V lost 8 bases to trimming and J lost 2 bases, with 21 bases between them. Germline values: CDR1 MNHEY, CDR2 SMNVEV (reference sequence). The CDR3 here is CASSLLWGGRNTEAFF. The CDR3 nucleotides read TGTGCCAGCTCGCTACTTTGGGGGGGCAGAAACACTGAAGCTTTCTTT.

This sequence joins TRBV7-8 and TRBJ1-1, with 7 bases lining up with TRBD1. Trimming removed 5 bases from V and 5 bases from J; junction bases left unmatched: 8. Germline CDR1 is SGHVS and CDR2 is FQNEAQ. This CDR3 has 14 residues. Here the CDR3 reads CASSNRQGRTEAFF. In DNA, the CDR3 is TGTGCCAGCAGCAACAGACAGGGTAGGACTGAAGCTTTCTTT.

This chain connects TRBV5-4 to TRBJ2-1; no definite D call. Per germline, CDR1 SGHNT and CDR2 YYREEE (reference sequence). Trimming stripped 0 bases from V and 1 base from J, with 8 bases between. This CDR3 spans 15 amino acids. In DNA, the CDR3 is TGTGCCAGCAGCTTGGAGACTCAATCCTACAATGAGCAGTTCTTC. Protein product: CASSLETQSYNEQFF.

This clone was detected a few times. The chain recombines TRBV5-1 with TRBJ2-5; possible D gene TRBD1, 5 bases. The germline V gene encodes CDR1 SGHRS and CDR2 YFSETQ. The CDR3 is 16 residues long. V was shortened by 4 bases and J by 0 bases, with 16 bases between the two germline ends. The CDR3 is CASSAQLTDNQETQYF. CDR3 nucleotide sequence: TGCGCCAGCAGCGCCCAACTGACGGACAACCAAGAGACCCAGTACTTC.

This clone was seen more than once but under ten times. This chain joins TRBV6-6 and TRBJ1-3; TRBD1 aligns across 7 bases. Germline loops: CDR1 MNHNY, CDR2 SVGAGI (reference sequence). The CDR3 runs to 16 residues. Germline trimming cut 6 bases from V and 1 base from J; bases unmatched to any gene: 9. The CDR3, as DNA: TGTGCCAGCAGACCTACAGGGGAACGGTCTGGAAACACCATATATTTT. It yields the protein CASRPTGERSGNTIYF.

This clone was picked up a small number of times. The chain links TRBV3-1 (or the pseudogene TRBV3-2) to TRBJ2-7; 14 nucleotides match TRBD2. This CDR3 has 13 residues. Germline trimming cut 3 bases from V and 12 bases from J; bases unmatched to any gene: 4. Germline V gene data show CDR1 as LGHDT and CDR2 as YNNKEL (reference sequence). The CDR3 sequence: CASSQGLAGVPYF. In DNA, the CDR3 is TGTGCCAGCAGCCAGGGACTAGCGGGAGTGCCGTACTTC.

The V call is TRBV15, the J call TRBJ2-7, with D possibly TRBD1 on 5 matching bases. CDR1 is LNHNV, CDR2 YYDKDF, per germline (reference sequence). Trimming removed 0 bases from V and 7 bases from J, with 13 bases in between. The CDR3 sequence is 14 residues long. The CDR3 loop is CATSRDQGPLEQYF. The CDR3 nucleotides are TGTGCCACCAGCAGAGATCAGGGCCCTTTGGAGCAGTACTTC. The full variable domain, completed using reference TRBV15 and TRBJ2-7, is DAMVIQNPRYQVTQFGKPVTLSCSQTLNHNVMYWYQQKSSQAPKLLFHYYDKDFNNEADTPDNFQSRRPNTSFCFLDIRSPGLGDTAMYLCATSRDQGPLEQYFGPGTRLTVT.

This clone was detected only a few times. CDR3 in DNA: TGTGCCAGCAGCATCGGACAGGGCCTCTACGAGCAGTACTTC. This sequence encodes CASSIGQGLYEQYF. The chain carries TRBV3-1 (or the pseudogene TRBV3-2) and TRBJ2-7; 8 nucleotides line up with TRBD1. This CDR3 spans 14 amino acids. V shed 5 bases, J shed 3 bases, and the junction held 6 bases outside the gene matches. Per germline, CDR1 LGHDT and CDR2 YNNKEL (reference sequence).

V is TRBV14 and J is TRBJ2-7; D call uncertain. Germline CDR1 reads SGHDN; CDR2 reads FVKESK. Trimming shortened V by 4 bases and J by 7 bases, and 8 bases separated the two germline ends. This CDR3 has 11 residues. The CDR3 DNA sequence: TGTGCCAGCAGCCTGGGCCGGGAGCAGTACTTC. Amino acid sequence: CASSLGREQYF.

This clone appeared once. The chain is built from TRBV5-4 and TRBJ1-2; weak D call: TRBD1 (6 bases). Germline CDR1 and CDR2: SGHNT and YYREEE (reference sequence). V lost 3 bases to trimming and J lost 8 bases, with 20 bases between them. The CDR3 has 15 amino acids. The CDR3 spells CASSSPSGGGRGYTF. The DNA for the CDR3 is TGTGCCAGCAGCTCTCCATCCGGGGGGGGGCGCGGCTACACCTTC.

The rearrangement joins TRBV19 to TRBJ1-6; D may be TRBD1 (6 bases). The V end lost 3 bases, the J end lost 7 bases, and 10 bases lay between the germline ends. This CDR3 contains 14 residues. CDR1 and CDR2 (germline): LNHDA, SQIVND (reference sequence). The CDR3 reads CASSIRGGNSPLHF. DNA of the CDR3: TGTGCCAGTAGTATTAGGGGGGGGAATTCACCCCTCCACTTT.

The chain is built from TRBV9 and TRBJ1-3; TRBD1 is a possible D gene (5 bases). Germline V gene data show CDR1 as SGDLS and CDR2 as YYNGEE. This CDR3 is 13 amino acids long. V was cut by 4 bases and J by 3 bases, with 8 bases left in between. CDR3 nucleotides: TGTGCCAGCAGCCGGGGGAGTGGAAACACCATATATTTT. This sequence encodes CASSRGSGNTIYF. Variable domain in full (rest from reference TRBV9 and TRBJ1-3): DSGVTQTPKHLITATGQRVTLRCSPRSGDLSVYWYQQSLDQGLQFLIQYYNGEERAKGNILERFSAQQFPDLHSELNLSSLELGDSALYFCASSRGSGNTIYFGEGSWLTVV.

The chain recombines TRBV24-1 with TRBJ2-7; D gene ambiguous. V shed 3 bases and J shed 5 bases, with 7 bases lying between them. Germline V CDR1 and CDR2: KGHDR, SFDVKD. The CDR3 covers 12 residues. This CDR3 reads CATSDEADEQYF. CDR3 nucleotide sequence: TGTGCCACCAGTGATGAGGCGGACGAGCAGTACTTC.

V gene TRBV10-2 combines with J gene TRBJ2-7, with no clear D. CDR1 and CDR2 (germline): WSHSY, SAAADI. There are 12 residues in the CDR3. The germline V and J ends were trimmed by 2 bases and 3 bases, with 5 bases remaining between them. DNA for the CDR3: TGCGCCAGCAGTGAGGCAGGCTACGAGCAGTACTTC. Translation: CASSEAGYEQYF.

V gene TRBV19 combines with J gene TRBJ2-7, with 9 bases aligning to TRBD2. Germline V CDR1 and CDR2: LNHDA, SQIVND (reference sequence). Unmatched junction bases numbered 5, after V lost 2 bases and J lost 3 bases. The length of the CDR3 is 15 residues. CDR3 loop: CASSITAGGLYEQYF. CDR3 in DNA: TGTGCCAGTAGTATAACAGCGGGAGGCCTCTACGAGCAGTACTTC.

The CDR3 spells CSVRGPDYGYTF. The CDR3 nucleotides read TGCAGCGTTAGGGGGCCGGACTATGGCTACACCTTC. The rearrangement links TRBV29-1 to TRBJ1-2; 7 bases are a match to TRBD1. The CDR3 totals 12 residues. The J segment lost 3 bases and the V segment lost 5 bases, leaving 3 bases of the junction unmatched. The germline CDR1 and CDR2 sequences are SQVTM and ANQGSEA.

V and J are TRBV6-4 and TRBJ2-1, with a possible D match to TRBD1 (7 bases). The V gene's germline CDR1 is MRHNA and CDR2 SNTAGT. CDR3 length: 11 residues. With 11 bases removed from V and 8 bases from J, the gap between germline ends came to 13 bases. The CDR3 region is CAPRGDDEQFF. The CDR3 region has the DNA TGTGCCCCCAGGGGGGACGATGAGCAGTTCTTC.

The chain links TRBV14 to TRBJ2-7, with D perhaps TRBD1 (6 bases). The length of the CDR3 is 16 residues. Trimming removed 4 bases from V and 0 bases from J, with 16 bases in between. CDR1 is SGHDN and CDR2 is FVKESK in the germline V gene. The DNA of the CDR3 is TGTGCCAGCAGCCCGCCCGGGACATGGAGCTCCTACGAGCAGTACTTC. Translated: CASSPPGTWSSYEQYF.

This clone was seen more than once but under ten times. V usage is TRBV27 and J usage is TRBJ2-7; D is possibly TRBD2 (6 bases). V shed 6 bases and J shed 3 bases, with 12 bases lying between them. The germline V gene encodes CDR1 MNHEY and CDR2 SMNVEV (reference sequence). The CDR3 consists of 13 residues. CDR3 bases: TGTGCCAGCAGCCTGACTAGGAACTACGAGCAGTACTTC. Protein product: CASSLTRNYEQYF.

V usage is TRBV15 and J usage is TRBJ2-7, with 12 bases identical to TRBD2. Germline-derived CDR1 and CDR2 are LNHNV and YYDKDF (reference sequence). V trimming: 3 bases; J trimming: 5 bases; junction bases outside the gene matches: 17. The CDR3 covers 19 residues. CDR3: CATSSPAERLAGVRHEQYF. The DNA for the CDR3 is TGTGCCACCAGCAGTCCGGCGGAGCGACTAGCGGGAGTAAGGCACGAGCAGTACTTC.

The CDR3 region has the DNA TGCGCCAGCAGCTTGGGACAGGCGTCCTACGAGCAGTACTTC. Residues: CASSLGQASYEQYF. The chain combines TRBV5-1 with TRBJ2-7; D possibly corresponds to TRBD1 (6 bases). CDR3 size: 14 residues. CDR1 is SGHRS, CDR2 YFSETQ, per germline. V shed 0 bases and J shed 1 base, with 8 bases lying between them.